Following are 29 T cell receptor beta chains from one sample sequenced in a study of T cell repertoires in cytomegalovirus infection (dated by TCRdb to the late 2010s). Sequencing was carried out with an Illumina HiSeq 1500. The public reads were run again by TCRdb, first through fastp at Q25 and then through MiXCR, and only productive beta chains were kept. Duplicate CDR3 protein sequences are folded into a single record with the most common DNA and genes. The table for this sample lists about 890,000 distinct CDR3 sequences; around 29% of them were counted only once. About 14% of the sample comes from the top ten. These TCRs are of unknown antigen specificity. The treatment or condition tag for this specimen amounts to: in vitro stimulation with specific CMV peptide epitopes to enrich CMV-specific T cells. Material: cultured CD8+ T cells from PBMCs, obtained from culture after CMV antigen stimulation. These receptors originate from a human donor in good health (CMV status not recorded). Some clones in this sample may be carry-over from other donors' samples.

Only a few counts were recorded for this clonotype. This sequence joins TRBV12-3 or TRBV12-4 and TRBJ2-2, with 10 bases aligning to TRBD1. The CDR3 contains 18 residues. With V trimmed by 4 bases and J by 4 bases, 12 bases remained unmatched. CDR3 loop: CASSSLGQGLMGTGELFF. CDR3 nucleotide sequence: TGTGCCAGCAGTTCCCTGGGACAGGGGTTAATGGGCACCGGGGAGCTGTTTTTT.

J is TRBJ1-1 and V is TRBV14; possibly TRBD1 for D (6 bases). The CDR3 spans 13 residues. Trimming took 3 bases from V and 8 from J, leaving 13 bases between them. Germline values: CDR1 SGHDN, CDR2 FVKESK. This chain's CDR3 is CASSHATGTEAFF. The CDR3, as DNA: TGTGCCAGCAGCCACGCTACCGGGACAGAAGCTTTCTTT.

The chain combines TRBV27 with TRBJ1-2, with D tentatively TRBD1 (6 bases). V lost 4 bases to trimming and J lost 4 bases, with 16 bases between them. Germline CDR1 MNHEY, CDR2 SMNVEV (reference sequence). This CDR3 spans 15 amino acids. The CDR3 region is CASSSGTRKFYGYTF. For the CDR3, the DNA is TGTGCCAGCAGTTCCGGGACAAGGAAATTCTATGGCTACACCTTC.

The chain recombines TRBV2 with TRBJ2-5; perhaps TRBD2 as D (6 bases). The CDR3 contains 15 residues. The germline gives CDR1 SNHLY, CDR2 FYNNEI. Trimming took off 5 bases at V and 4 bases at J, with 17 bases between the two ends. The CDR3 DNA reads as TGTGCCAGCAGTTCCCGTGGAGGGATCCGAGAGACCCAGTACTTC. Its translation is CASSSRGGIRETQYF.

The V call is TRBV20-1, the J call TRBJ1-1, with D possibly matching TRBD1 (5 bases). Trimming cost V 5 bases and J 6 bases, with 13 bases left between them. The CDR3 is 12 residues long. Germline values: CDR1 DFQATT, CDR2 SNEGSKA (reference sequence). The chain's CDR3 is CSAPTAGAEAFF. As DNA, the CDR3 is TGCAGTGCTCCTACAGCGGGGGCTGAAGCTTTCTTT.

This clonotype was counted between two and nine times. The chain uses TRBV7-6 and TRBJ2-7; no clear D. V was cut by 0 bases and J by 0 bases, with 15 bases left in between. The CDR3 is 17 residues long. CDR1 and CDR2 from the germline V gene are SGHVS and FNYEAQ. Written as DNA, the CDR3 is TGTGCCAGCAGCTTAGCGCATAATAAGCTAAGCTCCTACGAGCAGTACTTC. This sequence encodes CASSLAHNKLSSYEQYF.

The chain uses TRBV6-2 or TRBV6-3 and TRBJ1-1, with a tentative D call TRBD1 (5 bases). The germline V gene encodes CDR1 MNHEY and CDR2 SVGEGT. V dropped 8 bases and J dropped 3 bases, with 16 bases sitting between them. This CDR3 has 14 residues. This CDR3 reads CASHRVVRDTEAFF. The CDR3 DNA reads as TGTGCCAGCCATCGAGTAGTCAGGGACACTGAAGCTTTCTTT.

The sample holds a few counts of this clonotype. The rearrangement links TRBV4-1 to TRBJ1-2, with unresolved D. The germline gives CDR1 MGHRA, CDR2 YSYEKL. Trimming took 0 bases from V and 4 from J, leaving 9 bases between them. The CDR3 is made up of 14 amino acids. CDR3 protein: CASSQDNSAYGYTF. The CDR3 bases are TGCGCCAGCAGCCAAGATAATTCAGCCTATGGCTACACCTTC.

As for this clonotype: Given a much more abundant clone one base away, this may be a read error. The chain couples TRBV7-6 to TRBJ2-2, with 8 bases fitting TRBD2. V lost 5 bases and J lost 7; bases outside the gene matches: 15. CDR1 and CDR2 (germline): SGHVS, FNYEAQ. This CDR3 contains 17 residues. The CDR3 loop is CASSGGLVGESIGELFF. The CDR3 coding sequence is TGTGCCAGCAGCGGGGGACTAGTGGGGGAAAGTATCGGGGAGCTGTTTTTT.

This clonotype was observed a handful of times. V and J are TRBV7-8 and TRBJ1-1; 8 bases are shared with TRBD1. The CDR3 contains 15 residues. Looked up from germline, CDR1 is SGHVS and CDR2 is FQNEAQ. The ends lost 5 bases at V and 1 base at J; junction bases unmatched: 6. For the CDR3, the DNA is TGTGCCAGCAGCCCTACCGGGACAGGGAACACTGAAGCTTTCTTT. The encoded protein is CASSPTGTGNTEAFF.

The chain is built from TRBV12-5 and TRBJ1-1, with D possibly TRBD1 on 5 matching bases. Germline CDR1 is LGHNT and CDR2 is FRNRAP. This CDR3 spans 14 amino acids. Trimming removed 5 bases at V and 3 bases at J, with 13 bases between. CDR3 bases: TGTGCTAGTGGTCCCCCGGGGGAGGACACTGAAGCTTTCTTT. It is translated as CASGPPGEDTEAFF.

A few counts support this clonotype. The chain recombines TRBV7-9 with TRBJ1-4; no reliable D call. The CDR3 covers 12 residues. The ends were cut back, 6 bases at V and 8 bases at J, with 10 bases in the middle. In germline, CDR1 is SEHNR, CDR2 FQNEAQ (reference sequence). CDR3 coding DNA: TGTGCCAGCAGTCAAGGAAGAGAAAAACTGTTTTTT. It translates to CASSQGREKLFF. Drawing the rest from reference TRBV7-9 and TRBJ1-4, the complete variable domain is DTGVSQNPRHKITKRGQNVTFRCDPISEHNRLYWYRQTLGQGPEFLTYFQNEAQLEKSRLLSDRFSAERPKGSFSTLEIQRTEQGDSAMYLCASSQGREKLFFGSGTQLSVL.

In nucleotides, the CDR3 is TGTGCCAGCCCCAGATGGGAGCAGGGAAACTCCTACGAGCAGTACGTC. Translated, it gives CASPRWEQGNSYEQYV. The chain carries TRBV11-3 and TRBJ2-7; possibly TRBD1 or TRBD2 for D (5 bases each). The CDR3 totals 16 residues. Germline loops: CDR1 SGHNT, CDR2 YENEEA. Trimming stripped 8 bases from V and 0 bases from J, with 20 bases between.

Concerning this clonotype: This may be a read error: a much more frequent sequence differs by one nucleotide. The DNA for the CDR3 is TGTGCCAGCAGCTTGACAGGGCTATCTGAGGCCAACGTCCTGACTTTC. Translation gives CASSLTGLSEANVLTF. The chain links TRBV7-6 to TRBJ2-6; the match to TRBD1 covers 7 bases. Germline V gene sequence: CDR1 SGHVS, CDR2 FNYEAQ. The CDR3 is made up of 16 amino acids.

This clonotype came up a few times. The V and J genes are TRBV7-9 and TRBJ1-4; no definite D call. The CDR3 is 13 amino acids. From germline, CDR1 is SEHNR and CDR2 FQNEAQ (reference sequence). The ends were cut back, 3 bases at V and 8 bases at J, with 10 bases in the middle. Here the CDR3 DNA reads TGTGCCAGCAGCTTGGGGTTCGGGGAAAAACTGTTTTTT. This translates into CASSLGFGEKLFF.

V usage is TRBV28 and J usage is TRBJ2-1; no clear D gene. This CDR3 has 19 amino acids. CDR1 MDHEN and CDR2 SYDVKM come from the germline V gene. V was trimmed by 1 base and J by 3 bases, leaving 22 bases between them. The CDR3 loop reads CASSLSLSPRAGVYNEQFF. DNA of the CDR3: TGTGCCAGCAGTTTATCCCTCTCACCAAGGGCAGGAGTCTACAATGAGCAGTTCTTC.

This clonotype was seen more than once but under ten times. The chain has TRBV4-3 and TRBJ2-1; the D gene is possibly TRBD1 (5 bases). In germline, CDR1 is LGHNA, CDR2 YSLEER. The V gene lost 0 bases and the J gene lost 9 bases, with 12 bases spanning the gap. The CDR3 sequence is 14 residues long. The CDR3 coding sequence is TGCGCCAGCAGCCAAGATGGGGCTAGTGGTGAGCAGTTCTTC. Its protein product is CASSQDGASGEQFF.

The gene calls are TRBV5-6 and TRBJ1-6, with D possibly being TRBD1 (5 bases). The CDR3 has 12 residues. Germline loops: CDR1 SGHDT, CDR2 YYEEEE. The ends were cut back, 4 bases at V and 12 bases at J, with 11 bases in the middle. The CDR3 protein is CASSPGTRPLHF. DNA of the CDR3: TGTGCCAGCAGCCCAGGGACCCGACCCCTCCACTTT.

The chain links TRBV2 to TRBJ2-3, with 7 nucleotides matching TRBD1. CDR3 length: 17 residues. Germline CDR1 SNHLY, CDR2 FYNNEI. With 5 bases clipped from V and 2 bases from J, the junction kept 13 bases outside the gene matches. CDR3 bases: TGTGCCAGCAGTTCCGGACAGGCACTCCTGTACACAGATACGCAGTATTTT. Translated, it gives CASSSGQALLYTDTQYF.

This sequence joins TRBV7-6 and TRBJ2-5; D is tentatively TRBD1 or TRBD2 (5 bases each). Looked up from germline, CDR1 is SGHVS and CDR2 is FNYEAQ. The CDR3 length is 14 residues. V was trimmed by 3 bases and J by 2 bases, leaving 10 bases between them. CDR3 nucleotide sequence: TGTGCCAGCAGCTTTGGGACGGCACAAGAGACCCAGTACTTC. Encoded protein: CASSFGTAQETQYF.

This clonotype was counted ten times or more. The V gene is TRBV7-6, the J gene TRBJ2-7; 10 nucleotides line up with TRBD2. The CDR3 runs 15 residues. Losses at the gene ends were 5 bases for V and 0 bases for J; bases not matched to a gene: 4. Germline-derived CDR1 and CDR2 are SGHVS and FNYEAQ. The CDR3 spells CASSDLAGGSYEQYF. The CDR3 coding sequence is TGTGCCAGCAGCGACTTAGCGGGGGGCTCCTACGAGCAGTACTTC.

The sample holds many counts of this clonotype. The chain uses TRBV12-3 or TRBV12-4 and TRBJ2-1, with TRBD1 as a possible D gene (6 bases). The CDR3 has 15 residues. Trimming pared 7 bases from V and 0 bases from J, leaving 13 bases between. The CDR3 bases are TGTGCCAGCACTCTAAAAGGGGGCTCCTACAATGAGCAGTTCTTC. The encoded protein is CASTLKGGSYNEQFF.

V gene TRBV7-9 combines with J gene TRBJ2-1, with D tentatively TRBD1 (6 bases). Germline V gene data show CDR1 as SEHNR and CDR2 as FQNEAQ (reference sequence). Trimming took 3 bases from V and 5 from J, leaving 11 bases between them. CDR3 length: 14 residues. CDR3 bases: TGTGCCAGCAGCTTTACGGACAGTAACAATGAGCAGTTCTTC. This encodes CASSFTDSNNEQFF.

This clonotype was seen a handful of times. V and J are TRBV7-8 and TRBJ2-7; no clear D. Germline loops: CDR1 SGHVS, CDR2 FQNEAQ. V was shortened by 3 bases and J by 3 bases, with 3 bases between the two germline ends. The CDR3 covers 11 residues. CDR3 sequence reads: CASSLFYEQYF. In DNA, the CDR3 is TGTGCCAGCAGCTTGTTCTACGAGCAGTACTTC. Full variable domain (remainder filled in from reference TRBV7-8 and TRBJ2-7): GAGVSQSPRYKVAKRGQDVALRCDPISGHVSLFWYQQALGQGPEFLTYFQNEAQLDKSGLPSDRFFAERPEGSVSTLKIQRTQQEDSAVYLCASSLFYEQYFGPGTRLTVT.

This clonotype has a handful of counts. The CDR3 sequence: CASSYIETQYF. CDR3 bases: TGTGCCAGCAGTTACATTGAGACCCAGTACTTC. The rearrangement links TRBV6-2 or TRBV6-3 to TRBJ2-5; D call uncertain. Per the germline V gene, CDR1 is MNHEY and CDR2 is SVGEGT. V shed 2 bases and J shed 5 bases, with 3 bases lying between them. CDR3 length: 11 amino acids.

About this clonotype: A junction end diverges from the germline sequence, so it may reflect a read error. The chain carries TRBV28 and TRBJ1-5; no reliable D call. This CDR3 is 15 amino acids long. From germline, CDR1 is MDHEN and CDR2 SYDVKM. CDR3 region: CANSLRRGSNQPQHF. The CDR3 DNA reads as TGTGCCAACAGTTTAAGGAGAGGGAGCAATCAGCCCCAGCATTTT.

The chain carries TRBV4-2 and TRBJ1-1; D may be TRBD1 (5 bases). V lost 0 bases and J lost 6, with 14 bases in between. Per germline, CDR1 LGHNA and CDR2 YNFKEQ. The CDR3 runs to 15 residues. CDR3 residues: CASSQDNPLGAEAFF. In DNA form, the CDR3 reads TGTGCCAGCAGCCAAGATAATCCCTTGGGGGCTGAAGCTTTCTTT.

This clonotype has just a few counts. This chain links TRBV6-5 with TRBJ2-6, with D unclear. Per the germline V gene, CDR1 is MNHEY and CDR2 is SVGAGI. V lost 2 bases and J lost 0, with 8 bases in between. This CDR3 spans 16 amino acids. The CDR3 DNA follows: TGTGCCAGCAGTTACCGTGAAGTCTCTGGGGCCAACGTCCTGACTTTC. This translates into CASSYREVSGANVLTF.

V and J are TRBV11-2 and TRBJ2-1; TRBD2 matches 13 bases. CDR1 is SGHAT, CDR2 FQNNGV, per germline. J gave up 5 bases and V 2 bases, and 6 bases lay outside the gene matches. This CDR3 is 17 amino acids long. CDR3 region: CASSLWTSGGRDNEQFF. CDR3 nucleotide sequence: TGTGCCAGCAGCTTATGGACTAGCGGGGGTCGCGACAATGAGCAGTTCTTC.